The clone carrying this TCR beta chain has a count of ten or more. Researchers prepared the TCRbeta library using unique molecular identifiers, the study reports. TCRdb reprocessed the PCR reads via MiXCR and lists one record per CDR3 protein. The sample holds some 200,000 distinct CDR3 sequences, roughly 8.3% seen once. The sample comes from a study of T-cell reconstitution after alpha-beta-depleted transplantation in children. Sequencing used PBMCs, mostly from graft donor cells, obtained 360 days after TCRalphabeta/CD19-depleted stem cell transplant. The receptor's source is a male patient aged 2-15 years who had a stem cell transplant for acute myeloid leukemia, so the T cells may come from the graft donor.

The chain's CDR3 is CASSPDEGEPQHF. In DNA form, the CDR3 reads TGTGCCAGCAGTCCAGACGAGGGGGAGCCCCAGCATTTT. The chain joins TRBV12-3 or TRBV12-4 to TRBJ1-5, with TRBD1 as a possible D gene (6 bases). CDR3 size: 13 residues. The V end lost 5 bases, the J end lost 8 bases, and 13 bases lay between the germline ends.